This TCR beta chain emerged from a study of cytomegalovirus exposure and HLA in healthy donors. Study-level results: Investigators reported some 150 TCR beta chains as tied to cytomegalovirus. The HLA-A and HLA-B alleles of most subjects were reportedly predicted accurately from TCR beta sequences. Later, an analysis found that common viral pathogens appeared to be linked with several of the most significant clusters. CMV serostatus was the only immune exposure information that was available.

The PCR employed 60 Vbeta primers together with 13 Jbeta primers. The data were produced by immunoSEQ multiplex PCR, yet TCRdb's version contains in-frame clones alone and is incomplete. The sample shows roughly 98,000 clones, about 81% of them seen only once. About this clone: As yet, its antigen is unknown.

V was shortened by 5 bases and J by 5 bases, with 15 bases between the two germline ends. CDR3 length: 14 amino acids. Germline assignment: CDR1 SGHVS and CDR2 FQNEAQ. The chain is built from TRBV7-8 and TRBJ1-2, with TRBD1 as a possible D gene (6 bases). Material for sequencing was PBMCs. The sequence was collected from a man aged 35 to 55 in good health and CMV-seronegative. The CDR3 reads CASSLGQGLYGYTF. The CDR3 nucleotides read TGTGCCAGCAGCCTAGGGCAGGGGTTGTATGGCTACACCTTC.